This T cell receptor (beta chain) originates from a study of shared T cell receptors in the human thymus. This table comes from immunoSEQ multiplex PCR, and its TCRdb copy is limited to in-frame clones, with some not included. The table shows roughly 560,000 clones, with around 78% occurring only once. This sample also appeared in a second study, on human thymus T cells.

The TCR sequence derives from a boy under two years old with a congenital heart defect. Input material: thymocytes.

Here the CDR3 DNA reads TGCGCCAGCTCCTCCGCGATAACTGGGGCCAACGTCCTGACTTTC. This gives the protein CASSSAITGANVLTF. The chain carries TRBV5-1 and TRBJ2-6; D not certain. Germline CDR1 is SGHRS and CDR2 is YFSETQ. V was clipped by 7 bases and J by 2 bases, with 13 bases between them. CDR3 length: 15 amino acids.